This TCR beta chain was captured by sequencing in a study of blood T cell repertoires in COVID-19. The CDR3 totals 15 residues. CDR1 MNHEY and CDR2 SVGEGT come from the germline V gene. V shed 2 bases, J shed 4 bases, and the junction held 4 bases outside the gene matches. Some clones are missing from TCRdb's copy, which holds only in-frame ones; the method was immunoSEQ multiplex PCR. Of 150,000 to 180,000 clones listed, 91% are singletons. Sequencing was done on a sample of peripheral blood. This sequence originates from a man in his fifties or sixties with acute or convalescent COVID-19. The J gene is TRBJ2-1, the V gene TRBV6-2 or TRBV6-3; the match to TRBD2 covers 8 bases. The CDR3 sequence: CASSYGTRSYNEQFF. The CDR3 DNA follows: TGTGCCAGCAGTTACGGGACTAGATCTTACAATGAGCAGTTCTTC.